This T cell receptor beta chain was obtained from a study of blood T cell repertoires in COVID-19 (dated by TCRdb to about 2020). As for the study more broadly: Collaborator samples came from the United States, Italy and Spain and covered acute and convalescent phases of COVID-19. The samples were drawn from the first 160 participants of the ongoing ImmuneRACE study and from 1,200 or so subjects provided by 6 global collaborators. Where available, HLA class I and class II types were taken from metadata supplied by the sample provider and were not determined by assay-based typing. A de-identified subject ID, COVID-19 status, age in years and sex were almost always included in the sample metadata. A freely available public database, intended as a resource for researchers studying the immune response to SARS-CoV-2, is where the repertoires were released. The dataset comprised deeply sampled blood TCRbeta repertoires from subjects exposed to, actively infected with, or recovered from COVID-19. The prospective study material was composed of cDNA or gDNA derived from T cells, B-cell-depleted T cells, or PBMCs.

Here is what the overall study found, with its caveats: The quantity of clinical and demographic metadata differed by source and by participant and was supplied without curation.

Concerning this clone: Its antigen has not been determined. Base qualities were left out, and no much larger clone turns up one base away.

From the cysteine through the phenylalanine, the CDR3 covers 15 amino acids. The entry retains the CDR3 DNA only, 45 bases that are in frame from base 1. Trimming at the junction amounts to 4 bases on V and 4 bases on J, and the germline ends lie 17 bases apart. CDR1 MGHRA and CDR2 YSYEKL were looked up in the germline V gene. TCRbeta CDR3 regions were amplified from genomic DNA using the immunoSEQ Assay, a bias-controlled multiplex PCR. Processing in the source paper ran as follows. The number of nucleated cells in each sample was estimated by amplification of reference gene primers within the assay. Sequence reads were collapsed and filtered to measure the absolute abundance of every unique TCRbeta CDR3 rearrangement. Productive Simpson clonality was computed per sample as the square root of Simpson's diversity index over productive rearrangements. The table was pulled from immuneACCESS by TCRdb, which kept in-frame rearrangements only. Such tables lose some clones; where checked, under half of the loss comes from unresolved V genes, and the rest has no known cause. V, J and clone size are those of that table, while D and trimming were read from the DNA. The sample table contains about 260,000 clones; only one count was recorded for under 90% of them. The biggest ten clones account for over 8.5% of the sample.

A second Seattle source provided samples from volunteer blood donors who had recovered from COVID-19. Collaborating institutions collected whole blood in K2EDTA tubes following their own protocols. For TCRbeta analysis, collaborator samples were shipped as frozen whole blood, as isolated PBMCs, or as DNA extracted from either sample type. The chain is encoded by TRBV4-1 joined to TRBJ2-7; TRBD1 is a weak D gene call, 6 bases matching. The sequence was obtained from a woman between 45 and 60 years old who had recovered from COVID-19. The sequenced sample consisted of peripheral blood. CDR3 protein: CASSRQGSQSYEQYF. The DNA is TGCGCCAGCAGCCGTCAGGGGTCCCAAAGTTACGAGCAGTACTTC.